Listed here is a single TCR beta chain. The antigen remains undetermined. The data were produced by immunoSEQ multiplex PCR, yet TCRdb's version contains in-frame clones alone and is incomplete. The sample lists over 100,000 clones, about 89% occurring once. The CDR3 is 16 residues long. Germline loops: CDR1 SGHNT, CDR2 YYREEE (reference sequence). Trimming shortened V by 0 bases and J by 8 bases, and 17 bases separated the two germline ends. The data derive from a study of T cell responses to AZD1222 COVID-19 vaccine. Whole-study findings and limits: In the spike-specific TCR repertoire, nearly half reportedly target unmutated variant regions.

This sequence originates from an adult in good health. This sample comprised peripheral blood, obtained on day 0 of AZD1222 vaccination. The chain couples TRBV5-4 to TRBJ1-4, with D uncertain. CDR3 bases: TGTGCCAGCAGCTTGGGAGGGCAAGGTGATCGAGAAAAACTGTTTTTT. It codes for CASSLGGQGDREKLFF.